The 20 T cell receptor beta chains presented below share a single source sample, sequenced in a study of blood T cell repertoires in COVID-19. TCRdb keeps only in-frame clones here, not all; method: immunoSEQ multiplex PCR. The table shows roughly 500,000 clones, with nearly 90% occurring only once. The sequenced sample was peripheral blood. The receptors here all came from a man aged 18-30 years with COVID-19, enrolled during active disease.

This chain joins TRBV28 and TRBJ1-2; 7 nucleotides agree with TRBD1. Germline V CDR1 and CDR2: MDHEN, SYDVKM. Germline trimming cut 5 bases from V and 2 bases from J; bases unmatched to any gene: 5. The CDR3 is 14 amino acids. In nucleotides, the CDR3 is TGTGCCAGCAGTCATCTGACAGGGAACTATGGCTACACCTTC. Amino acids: CASSHLTGNYGYTF.

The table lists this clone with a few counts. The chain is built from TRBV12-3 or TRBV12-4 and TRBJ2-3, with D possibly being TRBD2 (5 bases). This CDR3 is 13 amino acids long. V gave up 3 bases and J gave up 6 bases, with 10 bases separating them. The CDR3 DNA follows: TGTGCCAGCAGTTTCCGGGGTAGGGATACGCAGTATTTT. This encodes CASSFRGRDTQYF.

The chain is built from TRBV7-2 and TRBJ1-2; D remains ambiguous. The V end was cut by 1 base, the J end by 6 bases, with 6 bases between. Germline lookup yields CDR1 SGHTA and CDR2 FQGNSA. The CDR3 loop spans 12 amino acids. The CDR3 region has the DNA TGTGCCAGCAGCTTAGTCGGTGATGGCTACACCTTC. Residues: CASSLVGDGYTF.

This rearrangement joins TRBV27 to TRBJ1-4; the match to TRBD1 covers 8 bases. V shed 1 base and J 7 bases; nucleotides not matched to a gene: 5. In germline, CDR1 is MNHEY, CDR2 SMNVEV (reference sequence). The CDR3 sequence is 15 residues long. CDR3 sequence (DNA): TGTGCCAGCAGTTTATGGGCAGGGGGCGTTGAAAAACTGTTTTTT. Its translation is CASSLWAGGVEKLFF.

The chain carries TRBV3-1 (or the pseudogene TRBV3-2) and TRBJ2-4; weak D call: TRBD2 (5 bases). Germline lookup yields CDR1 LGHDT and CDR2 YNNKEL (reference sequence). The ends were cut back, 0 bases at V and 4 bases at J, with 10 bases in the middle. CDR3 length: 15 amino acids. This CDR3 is CASSQEGSAKNIQYF. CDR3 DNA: TGTGCCAGCAGCCAAGAAGGGAGTGCTAAAAACATTCAGTACTTC.

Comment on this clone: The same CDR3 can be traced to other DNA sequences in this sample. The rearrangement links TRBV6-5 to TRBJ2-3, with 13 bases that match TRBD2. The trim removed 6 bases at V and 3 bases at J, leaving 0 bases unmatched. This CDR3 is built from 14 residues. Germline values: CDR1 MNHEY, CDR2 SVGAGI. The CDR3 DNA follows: TGTGCCAGCAGGACTAGCGGGGGGACAGATACGCAGTATTTT. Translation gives CASRTSGGTDTQYF.

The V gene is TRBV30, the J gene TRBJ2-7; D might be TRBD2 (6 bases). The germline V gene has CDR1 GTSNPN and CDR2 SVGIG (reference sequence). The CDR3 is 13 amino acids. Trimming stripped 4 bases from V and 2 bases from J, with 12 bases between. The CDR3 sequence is CAWTEGRTYEQYF. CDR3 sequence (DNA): TGTGCCTGGACGGAGGGGCGGACCTACGAGCAGTACTTC.

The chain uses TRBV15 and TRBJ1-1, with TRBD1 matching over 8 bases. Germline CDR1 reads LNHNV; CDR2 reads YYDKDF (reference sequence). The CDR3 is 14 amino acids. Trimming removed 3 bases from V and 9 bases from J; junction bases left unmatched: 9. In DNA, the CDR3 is TGTGCCACCAGCAGTGTCGGACAGGGCACGAAAGCTTTCTTT. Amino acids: CATSSVGQGTKAFF.

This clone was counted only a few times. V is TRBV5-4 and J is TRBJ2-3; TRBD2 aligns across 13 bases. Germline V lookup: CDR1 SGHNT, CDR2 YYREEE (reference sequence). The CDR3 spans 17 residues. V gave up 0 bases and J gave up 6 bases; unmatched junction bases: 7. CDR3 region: CASSLASTSGRRDTQYF. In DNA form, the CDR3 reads TGTGCCAGCAGCTTGGCCTCGACTAGCGGGAGGAGGGATACGCAGTATTTT.

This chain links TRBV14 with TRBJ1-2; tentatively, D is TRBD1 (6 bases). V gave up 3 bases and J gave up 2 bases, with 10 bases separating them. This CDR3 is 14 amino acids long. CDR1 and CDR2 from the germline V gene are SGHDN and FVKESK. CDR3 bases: TGTGCCAGCAGCCAGTACGGACAGAACTATGGCTACACCTTC. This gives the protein CASSQYGQNYGYTF. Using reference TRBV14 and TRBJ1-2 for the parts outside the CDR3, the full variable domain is EAGVTQFPSHSVIEKGQTVTLRCDPISGHDNLYWYRRVMGKEIKFLLHFVKESKQDESGMPNNRFLAERTGGTYSTLKVQPAELEDSGVYFCASSQYGQNYGYTFGSGTRLTVV.

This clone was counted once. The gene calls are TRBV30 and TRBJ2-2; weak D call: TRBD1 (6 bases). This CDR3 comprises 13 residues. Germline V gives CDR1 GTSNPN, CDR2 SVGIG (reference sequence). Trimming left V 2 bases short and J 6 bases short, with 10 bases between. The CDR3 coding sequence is TGTGCCTGGAGTATGACAGGCTCCGGGGAGCTGTTTTTT. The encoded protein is CAWSMTGSGELFF.

The CDR3 region is CASSPGLAGGRYEQYF. The CDR3 DNA reads as TGTGCCAGCAGCCCGGGACTAGCGGGAGGAAGGTACGAGCAGTACTTC. The J gene is TRBJ2-7, the V gene TRBV3-1 (or the pseudogene TRBV3-2); 15 bases agree with TRBD2. The CDR3 has 16 amino acids. Germline-derived CDR1 and CDR2 are LGHDT and YNNKEL (reference sequence). The V segment lost 4 bases and the J segment 4 bases; nucleotides outside the gene matches: 5.

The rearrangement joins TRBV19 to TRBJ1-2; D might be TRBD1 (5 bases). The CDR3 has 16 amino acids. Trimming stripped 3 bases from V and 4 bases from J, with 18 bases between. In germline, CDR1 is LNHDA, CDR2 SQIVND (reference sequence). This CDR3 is CASSISTAGLTYGYTF. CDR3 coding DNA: TGTGCCAGTAGTATTTCGACGGCAGGGTTGACCTATGGCTACACCTTC.

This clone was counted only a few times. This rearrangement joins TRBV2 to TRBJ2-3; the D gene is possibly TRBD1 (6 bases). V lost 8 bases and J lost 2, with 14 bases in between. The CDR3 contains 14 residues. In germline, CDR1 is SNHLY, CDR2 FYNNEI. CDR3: CASALWDNTDTQYF. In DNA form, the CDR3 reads TGTGCCAGCGCGTTGTGGGACAACACAGATACGCAGTATTTT.

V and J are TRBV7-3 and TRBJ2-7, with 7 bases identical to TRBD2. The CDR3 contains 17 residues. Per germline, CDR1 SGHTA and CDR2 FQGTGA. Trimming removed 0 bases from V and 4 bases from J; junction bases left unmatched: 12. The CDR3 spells CASSLTSVGEGLYEQYF. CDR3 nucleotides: TGTGCCAGCAGCTTAACGTCTGTGGGGGAGGGCCTATACGAGCAGTACTTC.

The CDR3 here is CASSLNMWSDLSYNEQFF. As DNA, the CDR3 is TGTGCCAGCAGCTTAAATATGTGGAGCGACCTCTCCTACAATGAGCAGTTCTTC. The chain recombines TRBV11-2 with TRBJ2-1; D not certain. Germline V lookup: CDR1 SGHAT, CDR2 FQNNGV. There are 18 residues in the CDR3. V was cut by 2 bases and J by 0 bases, with 17 bases left in between.

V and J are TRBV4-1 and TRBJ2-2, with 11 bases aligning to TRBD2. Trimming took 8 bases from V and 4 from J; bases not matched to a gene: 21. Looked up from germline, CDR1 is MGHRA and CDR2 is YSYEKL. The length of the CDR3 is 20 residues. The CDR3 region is CASSSILGLAAGGTTGELFF. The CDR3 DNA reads TGCGCCAGCTCCTCTATTTTGGGACTAGCGGCGGGAGGTACCACCGGGGAGCTGTTTTTT.

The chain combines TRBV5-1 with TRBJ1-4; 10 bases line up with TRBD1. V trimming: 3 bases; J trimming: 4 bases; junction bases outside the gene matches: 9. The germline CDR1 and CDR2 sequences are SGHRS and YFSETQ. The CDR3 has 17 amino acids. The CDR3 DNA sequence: TGCGCCAGCAGCTCCGGACAGGGGGGCTTCCTTAATGAAAAACTGTTTTTT. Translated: CASSSGQGGFLNEKLFF.

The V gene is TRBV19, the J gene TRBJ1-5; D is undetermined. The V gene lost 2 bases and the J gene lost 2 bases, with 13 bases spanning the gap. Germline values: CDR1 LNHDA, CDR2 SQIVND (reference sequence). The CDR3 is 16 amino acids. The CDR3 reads CASSIIGVEGNQPQHF. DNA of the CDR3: TGTGCCAGTAGTATAATCGGGGTGGAGGGCAATCAGCCCCAGCATTTT. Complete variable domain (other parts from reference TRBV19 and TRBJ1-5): DGGITQSPKYLFRKEGQNVTLSCEQNLNHDAMYWYRQDPGQGLRLIYYSQIVNDFQKGDIAEGYSVSREKKESFPLTVTSAQKNPTAFYLCASSIIGVEGNQPQHFGDGTRLSIL.

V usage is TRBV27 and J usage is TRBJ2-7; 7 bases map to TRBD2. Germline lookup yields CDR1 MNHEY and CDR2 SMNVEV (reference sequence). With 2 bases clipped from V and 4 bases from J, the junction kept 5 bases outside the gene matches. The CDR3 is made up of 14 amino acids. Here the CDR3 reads CASSLKAREYEQYF. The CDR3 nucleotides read TGTGCCAGCAGTTTAAAGGCGCGGGAGTACGAGCAGTACTTC.